This TCR beta chain emerged from a study of cytomegalovirus exposure and HLA in healthy donors. Broader study findings: The authors reported that TCR beta sequences could predict HLA-A and HLA-B alleles. These predictions were accurate for most subjects in the first cohort. Donors were assumed by presence/absence analyses to have roughly uniform sequencing depth.

The CDR3 has 18 residues. With 5 bases clipped from V and 9 bases from J, the junction kept 15 bases outside the gene matches. CDR1 is SEHNR, CDR2 FQNEAQ, per germline (reference sequence). Primers: 60 Vbeta forward and 13 Jbeta reverse. Some clones are missing from TCRdb's copy, which holds only in-frame ones; the method was immunoSEQ multiplex PCR. The repertoire holds 130,000 to 150,000 clones, with nearly 80% as singletons. This clone has just one count. The antigen remains unidentified. Sequenced: PBMCs. The rearrangement joins TRBV7-9 to TRBJ2-1; 14 positions agree with TRBD2. The receptor was derived from a man between 40 and 49 years old in good health and CMV-seropositive. The CDR3 DNA sequence: TGTGCCAGCAGCCTCCGGACTAGCGGGAGGATCGGGAGGTTTGAGCAGTTCTTC. As protein: CASSLRTSGRIGRFEQFF.